This T cell receptor beta chain was retrieved from a study of blood T cell repertoires in COVID-19. Study-level background: Whether acute or convalescent, the COVID-19 samples came from the United States, Italy and Spain. Sample material is recorded as cDNA or gDNA derived from T cells, B-cell-depleted T cells, or PBMCs.

In the original analysis: Estimated nucleated cell counts came from reference gene primer amplification. Measured with immunoSEQ multiplex PCR; TCRdb has only the in-frame clones, and not every one. That table supplies the V and J calls and clone size; D and trimming were determined from the DNA. Of roughly 4,000 clones listed, around 73% were seen once; the top ten hold around 42%. This clone was detected only once. CDR1 is ENHRY and CDR2 is SYGVKD in the germline V gene. The CDR3 consists of 15 residues. The V and J ends lost 4 bases and 0 bases respectively, with 13 bases between them. The receptor's source is a human donor with active or convalescent COVID-19. The donor label of this sample is uncertain. The material sequenced was peripheral blood. The V gene is TRBV10-3, the J gene TRBJ2-7, with a weak D call TRBD2 (5 bases). The CDR3 DNA reads TGTGCCATCAGTGGGGCGGCAGCGGTCTCCTACGAGCAGTACTTC. It translates to CAISGAAAVSYEQYF.